The entry below gives a single T cell receptor beta chain sequence along with its context. The data were taken from a study of blood T cell repertoires in COVID-19. On the study more broadly: Spain, Italy and the United States supplied samples that represented acute and convalescent COVID-19.

Germline CDR1 is SQVTM and CDR2 is ANQGSEA. The trim removed 8 bases at V and 1 base at J, leaving 7 bases unmatched. CDR3 size: 14 residues. Authors' data handling: Amplification from reference gene primers served as the basis for estimated nucleated cell counts. The assay was immunoSEQ multiplex PCR, and TCRdb's table has in-frame clones only and misses some. The V and J calls and the clone size are those of that table, but D and trimming were determined from the DNA. Of some 46,000 clones listed, around 83% are singletons. The origin of this receptor is a man aged 55 to 70 with active COVID-19. The J gene is TRBJ2-5, the V gene TRBV29-1, with 10 bases that match TRBD1. The source material was peripheral blood. Here the CDR3 reads CSLTGGVGQETQYF. The CDR3 DNA follows: TGCAGCCTGACAGGGGGCGTAGGCCAAGAGACCCAGTACTTC.